This is a list of T cell receptor beta chains from one sample in a study of cytomegalovirus exposure and HLA in healthy donors. Repertoires were generated with immunoSEQ multiplex PCR, while TCRdb's copy carries only in-frame clones and drops some. This sample has 150,000 to 200,000 clones; roughly four fifths occur once, and the top ten carry more than 4%. The sequenced sample was PBMCs. Receptors originate from a girl aged 10-17 years in good health and CMV-seropositive. CDR3s include the opening cysteine and the closing phenylalanine or tryptophan. Fields, in order: D gene, clone size, J gene, V gene, CDR3 DNA, CDR3 protein. A D gene is named only where the DNA matches it firmly. Clone size appears in some rows only: once, few, many, or a class for an expanded clone.

>NA|NA|TRBJ1-1|TRBV27
TGTGCCAGCAGTTTCTTCTCCGGGGGGAACACTGAAGCTTTCTTT
CASSFFSGGNTEAFF
>NA|NA|TRBJ1-1|TRBV6-1
TGTGCCAGCAGCGGGGTCTCATACTTGGGTGAAGCTTTCTTT
CASSGVSYLGEAFF
>NA|NA|TRBJ1-1|TRBV2
TGTGCCAGCAGTGGGGGGGTGGGCACTGAAGCTTTCTTT
CASSGGVGTEAFF
>NA|NA|TRBJ2-7|TRBV27
TGTGCCAGCTCTATTAGCGCGTCGGGATACTACGAGCAGTACTTC
CASSISASGYYEQYF
>NA|NA|TRBJ1-2|TRBV2
TGTGCCAGCAGCACCTTCGGGTGGGAGGGCGGCTACACCTTC
CASSTFGWEGGYTF
>TRBD1|NA|TRBJ1-3|TRBV9
TGTGCCAGCAGACGGGACAGTGGAAACACCATATATTTT
CASRRDSGNTIYF
>NA|once|TRBJ2-7|TRBV7-9
TGTGCCAGCAGCGACGGACGGGGAAGGAGCTCCTACGAGCAGTACTTC
CASSDGRGRSSYEQYF
>NA|NA|TRBJ2-3|TRBV7-9
TGTGCCAGCAGTCGACGCACGAGGGTCACAGATACGCAGTATTTT
CASSRRTRVTDTQYF
>NA|NA|TRBJ1-5|TRBV4-2
TGTGCCAGCAGCCAAGATCAGAACAATCAGCCCCAGCATTTT
CASSQDQNNQPQHF
>NA|NA|TRBJ1-1|TRBV20-1
TGCAGTGCTAGTAGCAGACAAGCTTTCTTT
CSASSRQAFF
>NA|NA|TRBJ1-5|TRBV19
TGTGCCAGTACCGCGGCCACTTACCGGAATCAGCCCCAGCATTTT
CASTAATYRNQPQHF
>NA|few|TRBJ1-1|TRBV7-9
TGTGCCAGCAGCCGCGGGCAGGACACTGAAGCTTTCTTT
CASSRGQDTEAFF
>NA|NA|TRBJ1-5|TRBV2
TGTGCCAGCAGTGAAGAAGACGGAGCAAATCAGCCCCAGCATTTT
CASSEEDGANQPQHF
>NA|few|TRBJ2-5|TRBV2
TGTGCCAGCAGGGCGACTACCGGTTGGGAGACCCAGTACTTC
CASRATTGWETQYF